Below are 9 T cell receptor beta chains sequenced from a single sample in a study of cytomegalovirus exposure and HLA in healthy donors. A multiplex PCR was run with 60 Vbeta primers and 13 Jbeta primers. Sequenced by immunoSEQ multiplex PCR; TCRdb stores in-frame clones only, minus some. This listing includes about 64,000 clones. The specimen sequenced was PBMCs. The receptor source for this set is a woman under 30 in good health and CMV-seronegative.

The CDR3 DNA follows: TGTGCCAGCAGCTTTGGGACTCAAGCTAACTATGGCTACACCTTC. Protein product: CASSFGTQANYGYTF. The chain combines TRBV5-8 with TRBJ1-2, with D maybe TRBD1 (5 bases). CDR3 size: 15 residues. CDR1 is SGHTS and CDR2 is YDEGEE in the germline V gene. Trimming removed 2 bases at V and 0 bases at J, with 11 bases between. Full variable domain (rest looked up from reference TRBV5-8 and TRBJ1-2): EAGVTQSPTHLIKTRGQQATLRCSPISGHTSVYWYQQALGLGLQFLLWYDEGEERNRGNFPPRFSGRQFPNYSSELNVNALELEDSALYLCASSFGTQANYGYTFGSGTRLTVV.

The V and J genes are TRBV29-1 and TRBJ2-1, with D tentatively TRBD1 (5 bases). The CDR3 sequence is 14 residues long. Germline V CDR1 and CDR2: SQVTM, ANQGSEA. The V gene lost 4 bases and the J gene lost 5 bases, with 15 bases spanning the gap. The CDR3 spells CSVARATADNEQFF. CDR3 sequence (DNA): TGCAGCGTTGCCCGGGCGACAGCCGACAATGAGCAGTTCTTC.

J is TRBJ1-5 and V is TRBV4-1; 7 nucleotides align to TRBD1. Germline V gives CDR1 MGHRA, CDR2 YSYEKL. V trimming: 3 bases; J trimming: 7 bases; junction bases outside the gene matches: 6. The CDR3 runs 14 residues. The CDR3 DNA reads TGCGCCAGCAGCCAGGTTACAGGGGAACAGCCCCAGCATTTT. The encoded protein is CASSQVTGEQPQHF.

The rearrangement links TRBV4-1 to TRBJ1-1; a possible D gene is TRBD1 (5 bases). The V end was cut by 6 bases, the J end by 0 bases, with 11 bases between. Germline CDR1 and CDR2: MGHRA and YSYEKL. The CDR3 contains 14 residues. CDR3 DNA: TGCGCCAGCAGGCCTCTGACAGTGAACACTGAAGCTTTCTTT. Protein sequence: CASRPLTVNTEAFF.

In DNA form, the CDR3 reads TGTGCCAGCAGTGAGCAACAGGGTTGGGGAACTGAAGCTTTCTTT. This translates into CASSEQQGWGTEAFF. The chain uses TRBV6-1 and TRBJ1-1; maybe TRBD1 (6 bases). Germline CDR1 MNHNS, CDR2 SASEGT. The CDR3 is 15 residues long. The V end was cut by 3 bases, the J end by 5 bases, with 16 bases between.

The V call is TRBV4-1, the J call TRBJ2-3; TRBD1 might be the D (6 bases). V shed 6 bases and J shed 0 bases, with 13 bases lying between them. The CDR3 runs 15 residues. Germline lookup yields CDR1 MGHRA and CDR2 YSYEKL. CDR3 sequence: CASSKQGRSTDTQYF. In DNA form, the CDR3 reads TGCGCCAGCAGTAAGCAGGGGCGGAGCACAGATACGCAGTATTTT.

This chain links TRBV2 with TRBJ2-3, with D tentatively TRBD2 (6 bases). The CDR3 is 14 amino acids. Trimming left V 6 bases short and J 1 base short, with 11 bases between. Per germline, CDR1 SNHLY and CDR2 FYNNEI. DNA for the CDR3: TGTGCCAGCAGGCAAGCGGGCCGCACAGATACGCAGTATTTT. This sequence encodes CASRQAGRTDTQYF. Full variable domain (outside the CDR3, taken from reference TRBV2 and TRBJ2-3): EPEVTQTPSHQVTQMGQEVILRCVPISNHLYFYWYRQILGQKVEFLVSFYNNEISEKSEIFDDQFSVERPDGSNFTLKIRSTKLEDSAMYFCASRQAGRTDTQYFGPGTRLTVL.

The V gene is TRBV4-1, the J gene TRBJ2-6, with a tentative D call TRBD2 (6 bases). The length of the CDR3 is 16 residues. V lost 0 bases to trimming and J lost 2 bases, with 8 bases between them. Per germline, CDR1 MGHRA and CDR2 YSYEKL. The CDR3 protein is CASSQEWGAGANVLTF. DNA for the CDR3: TGCGCCAGCAGCCAAGAGTGGGGGGCTGGGGCCAACGTCCTGACTTTC.

This rearrangement joins TRBV28 to TRBJ2-7; 7 bases agree with TRBD2. Germline V lookup: CDR1 MDHEN, CDR2 SYDVKM. The CDR3 sequence is 14 residues long. J lost 5 bases, V lost 1 base, and 5 bases had no gene match. CDR3 loop: CASSLYGTTDEQYF. The CDR3 DNA sequence: TGTGCCAGCAGTTTATATGGGACTACTGACGAGCAGTACTTC.